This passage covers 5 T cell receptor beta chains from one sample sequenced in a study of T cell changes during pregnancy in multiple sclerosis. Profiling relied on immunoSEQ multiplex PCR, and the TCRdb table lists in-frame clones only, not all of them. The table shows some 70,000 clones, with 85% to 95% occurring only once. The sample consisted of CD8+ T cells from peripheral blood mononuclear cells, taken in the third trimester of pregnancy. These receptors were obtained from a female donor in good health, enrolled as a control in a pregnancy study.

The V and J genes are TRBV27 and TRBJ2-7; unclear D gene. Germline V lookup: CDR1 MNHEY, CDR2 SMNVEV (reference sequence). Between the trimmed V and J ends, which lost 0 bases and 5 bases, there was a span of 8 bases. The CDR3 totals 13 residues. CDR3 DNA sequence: TGTGCCAGCAGTTTATCCATCAAGCACGAGCAGTACTTC. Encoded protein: CASSLSIKHEQYF.

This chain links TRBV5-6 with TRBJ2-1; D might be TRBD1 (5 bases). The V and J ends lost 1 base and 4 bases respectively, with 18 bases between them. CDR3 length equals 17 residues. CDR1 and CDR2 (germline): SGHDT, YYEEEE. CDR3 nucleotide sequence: TGTGCCAGCAGCTTGAACAGAAGGGGAAGGGTGTACAATGAGCAGTTCTTC. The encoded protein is CASSLNRRGRVYNEQFF.

The CDR3 sequence: CAISSTGGAVNTEAFF. The CDR3 nucleotides read TGTGCCATCTCTTCAACAGGGGGCGCCGTGAACACTGAAGCTTTCTTT. The chain couples TRBV10-3 to TRBJ1-1, with 9 nucleotides matching TRBD1. V shed 8 bases and J 0 bases; nucleotides not matched to a gene: 10. The CDR3 contains 16 residues. CDR1 and CDR2 from the germline V gene are ENHRY and SYGVKD.

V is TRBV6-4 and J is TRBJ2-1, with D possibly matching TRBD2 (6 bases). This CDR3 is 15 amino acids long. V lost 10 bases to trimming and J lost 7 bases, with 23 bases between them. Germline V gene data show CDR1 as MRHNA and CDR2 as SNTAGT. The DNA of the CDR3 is TGTGCCACGTCCTCTATTGTAGGAGGGTCGAATGAGCAGTTCTTC. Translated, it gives CATSSIVGGSNEQFF.

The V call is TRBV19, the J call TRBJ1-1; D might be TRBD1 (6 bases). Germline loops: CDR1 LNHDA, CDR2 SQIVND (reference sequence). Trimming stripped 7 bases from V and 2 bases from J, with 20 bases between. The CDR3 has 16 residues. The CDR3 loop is CASTIDRYILNTEAFF. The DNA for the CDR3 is TGTGCCAGTACCATCGACAGGTACATACTCAACACTGAAGCTTTCTTT.